This is a list of T cell receptor beta chains from one sample in a study of T cell responses to AZD1222 COVID-19 vaccine. Only in-frame clones appear in the TCRdb table, and some are missing; sequencing was by immunoSEQ multiplex PCR. This table holds about 120,000 clones, 88% found once. The starting material was peripheral blood, obtained on day 0 of AZD1222 vaccination. The receptors originated from an adult in good health. CDR3s include the opening cysteine and the closing phenylalanine or tryptophan. A D gene is named only where the DNA matches it firmly. The size field is filled for only some rows; it gives once, few, many or a size class.

clone size	V gene	J gene	D gene	CDR3 DNA	CDR3 protein
.	TRBV3-1/TRBV3-2	TRBJ1-2	.	TGTGCCAGCAGCCAGGCTAACTATGGCTACACCTTC	CASSQANYGYTF
once	TRBV10-1	TRBJ2-7	.	TGCGCCAGCAGTGAGTCCGGGGCCCGATGGCAGTACTTC	CASSESGARWQYF
.	TRBV4-2	TRBJ2-3	TRBD2	TGTGCCAGCAGCCAAGAATCCCGGAGTAGCGGGTGGGATACGCAGTATTTT	CASSQESRSSGWDTQYF
.	TRBV30	TRBJ2-1	TRBD2	TGTGCCTGGACTAGCGGGAGGGCCACTGAGCAGTTCTTC	CAWTSGRATEQFF
.	TRBV24-1	TRBJ1-5	.	TGTGCCACCAGCCGGAGAGACGGAGGCAATCAGCCCCAGCATTTT	CATSRRDGGNQPQHF
once	TRBV28	TRBJ2-2	TRBD1	TGTGCCAGCAGCCCAGGGGGCAGCGGGGAGCTGTTTTTT	CASSPGGSGELFF
.	TRBV28	TRBJ1-4	.	TGTGCCAGCAGTTTAGACAGGACAACTAATGAAAAACTGTTTTTT	CASSLDRTTNEKLFF
.	TRBV7-3	TRBJ2-1	.	TGTGCCAGCAGCGCCTCTGGGCTCCGCAATGAGCAGTTCTTC	CASSASGLRNEQFF
.	TRBV14	TRBJ2-1	TRBD2	TGTGCCAGCAGCCAGACTAGCGGGAGGCACAATGAGCAGTTCTTC	CASSQTSGRHNEQFF
.	TRBV28	TRBJ1-4	.	TGTGCCACGATACAGGGATGGGGCGCAACTAATGAAAAACTGTTTTTT	CATIQGWGATNEKLFF
.	TRBV23-1	TRBJ1-1	.	TGCGCCAGCAGTCCCCTTGGTGGGGTGATGGGGTGTAGCACTGAAGCTTTCTTT	CASSPLGGVMGCSTEAFF
.	TRBV6-1	TRBJ1-3	.	TGTGCCAGCAGTGGTCGGGACGCCAGCTCTGGAAACACCATATATTTT	CASSGRDASSGNTIYF
.	TRBV28	TRBJ2-7	TRBD2	TGTGCCAGCAGTTTTACTAGCGGGAATTACTACGAGCAGTACTTC	CASSFTSGNYYEQYF
.	TRBV6-5	TRBJ2-7	TRBD2	TGTGCCAGCAGCTTGGGACTATCTCTCGAGCAGTACTTC	CASSLGLSLEQYF
.	TRBV7-2	TRBJ2-3	TRBD2	TGTGCCAGCAGCCCCGACGGGACTAGCGTCACAGATACGCAGTATTTT	CASSPDGTSVTDTQYF
.	TRBV15	TRBJ1-4	.	TGTGCCACCAGCAGAGATAGTGAAAAACTGTTTTTT	CATSRDSEKLFF
.	TRBV18	TRBJ2-7	.	TGTGCCAGCTCACCACCGACGGGGCTAGGCTACGAGCAGTACTTC	CASSPPTGLGYEQYF
.	TRBV5-1	TRBJ1-1	.	TGCGCCAGCAGCTTAAGGGGAGTCAACACTGAAGCTTTCTTT	CASSLRGVNTEAFF
few	TRBV3-1/TRBV3-2	TRBJ2-3	TRBD2	TGTGCCAGCAGCCGAAGAACGACTAGCGGGTCCTACACAGATACGCAGTATTTT	CASSRRTTSGSYTDTQYF
.	TRBV28	TRBJ1-2	.	TGTGCCAGCAGGCCACAGGGAGACTATGGCTACACCTTC	CASRPQGDYGYTF
.	TRBV5-1	TRBJ2-7	TRBD1	TGCGCCAGCAGCCTATCCGACAGGGGGGCCTACGAGCAGTACTTC	CASSLSDRGAYEQYF
.	TRBV27	TRBJ1-4	.	TGTGCCAGCAGTCTGACAGGCGTCGTGGGTGAAAAACTGTTTTTT	CASSLTGVVGEKLFF
.	TRBV4-1	TRBJ2-2	TRBD2	TGCGCCAGCAGCCTATATGGGACTAGTTATACCGGGGAGCTGTTTTTT	CASSLYGTSYTGELFF
.	TRBV6-2/TRBV6-3	TRBJ1-1	.	TGTGCCAGCAGTTCCTACCGGGGGCCAACGAACACTGAAGCTTTCTTT	CASSSYRGPTNTEAFF
.	TRBV5-4	TRBJ2-2	.	TGTGCCAGCAGCTTGGTGGACCAAACCGGGGAGCTGTTTTTT	CASSLVDQTGELFF
.	TRBV9	TRBJ2-7	.	TGTGCCAGCAGCGTAGAAGCGAGGCCTTCCTACGAGCAGTACTTC	CASSVEARPSYEQYF
.	TRBV7-9	TRBJ1-1	.	TGTGCCAGCAGCCCCGTGGCCCACTCAGAAGCTTTCTTT	CASSPVAHSEAFF
.	TRBV5-1	TRBJ1-2	.	TGCGCCAGCAGCGTGGGCAACGGGGGAGGCTATGGCTACACCTTC	CASSVGNGGGYGYTF
.	TRBV6-6	TRBJ2-7	.	TGTGCCAGCAGTTACTCGCCGAGTCAGGAGCAGTACTTC	CASSYSPSQEQYF
.	TRBV18	TRBJ1-2	TRBD1	TGTGCCAGCTCACCACTGGGACAGGGCACCTCTGGCTACACCTTC	CASSPLGQGTSGYTF